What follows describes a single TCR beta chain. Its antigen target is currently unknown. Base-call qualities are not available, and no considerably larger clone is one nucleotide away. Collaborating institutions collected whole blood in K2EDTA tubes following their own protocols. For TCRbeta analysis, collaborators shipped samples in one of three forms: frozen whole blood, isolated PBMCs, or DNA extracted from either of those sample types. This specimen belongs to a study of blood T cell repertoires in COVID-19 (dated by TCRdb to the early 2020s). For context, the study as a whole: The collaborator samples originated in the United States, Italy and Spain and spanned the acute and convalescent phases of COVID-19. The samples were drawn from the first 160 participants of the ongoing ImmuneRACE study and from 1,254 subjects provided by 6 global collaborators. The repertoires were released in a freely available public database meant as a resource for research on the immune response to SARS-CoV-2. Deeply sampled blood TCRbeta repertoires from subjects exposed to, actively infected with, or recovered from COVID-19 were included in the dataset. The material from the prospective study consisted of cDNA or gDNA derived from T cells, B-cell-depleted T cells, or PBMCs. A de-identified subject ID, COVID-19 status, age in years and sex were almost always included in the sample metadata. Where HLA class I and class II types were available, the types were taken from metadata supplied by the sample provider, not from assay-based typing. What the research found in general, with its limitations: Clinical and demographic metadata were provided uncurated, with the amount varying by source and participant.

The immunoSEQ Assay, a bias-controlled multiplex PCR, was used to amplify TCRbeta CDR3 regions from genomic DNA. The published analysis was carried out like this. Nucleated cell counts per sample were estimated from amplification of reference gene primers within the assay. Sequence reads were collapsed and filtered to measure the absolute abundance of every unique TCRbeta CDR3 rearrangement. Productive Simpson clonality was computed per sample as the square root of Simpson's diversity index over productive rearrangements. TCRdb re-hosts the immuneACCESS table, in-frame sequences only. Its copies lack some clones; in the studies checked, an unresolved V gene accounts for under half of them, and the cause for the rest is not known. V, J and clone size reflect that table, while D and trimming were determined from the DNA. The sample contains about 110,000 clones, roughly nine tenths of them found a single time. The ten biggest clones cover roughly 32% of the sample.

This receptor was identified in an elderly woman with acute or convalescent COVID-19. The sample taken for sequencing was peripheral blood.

Here is the DNA: TGTGCCAGCTCACCTGGGGACAGGGGGACTTACGAGCAGTACTTC. It translates as CASSPGDRGTYEQYF. The V and J genes are TRBV18 and TRBJ2-7, and 11 bases in between align with TRBD1. V is trimmed back by 3 bases and J by 4 bases, and the junction contains 5 bases that no gene match accounts for. From its cysteine to its phenylalanine, the CDR3 spans 15 amino acids. Solely the CDR3 DNA is kept, with 45 bases framed from the first base. CDR1 and CDR2, looked up from the germline V gene, are KGHSH and LQKENI.